This T cell receptor (beta chain) was observed in a study of blood T cell repertoires in COVID-19. Study-wide background: PBMCs, B-cell-depleted T cells, or T cells were the source of the cDNA or gDNA that made up the material.

In the study's own analysis: Amplified reference gene primers provided the basis for estimating nucleated cell counts. The method was immunoSEQ multiplex PCR; TCRdb's version includes in-frame clones alone and lacks a portion of them. V and J calls and clone size are copied from that table; D and trimming were computed from the DNA. The data contain some 47,000 clones, about nine tenths of them seen just once; the ten biggest clones take up approximately 20%. The source of this sequence is a woman aged 80 or over in a cohort sampled during active or convalescent COVID-19. Sequenced: peripheral blood.

The CDR3 bases are TGTGCCAGCAGCCAAGGGAGATCGTATCAGCCCCAGCATTTT. It specifies CASSQGRSYQPQHF. The chain employs TRBV7-8 and TRBJ1-5; D gene uncertain. The CDR3 extends over 14 amino acids. CDR1 SGHVS and CDR2 FQNEAQ come from the germline V gene. The ends were cut back, 5 bases at V and 5 bases at J, with 13 bases in the middle.